This TCR beta chain was identified in a study of metastatic and nonmetastatic thyroid tumors. Across the whole study: The comparison covered peripheral blood and tumor or nodule tissue in malignant and benign thyroid patients. Findings of the study overall: The study reportedly found significantly higher TCR beta diversity in malignant thyroid tumors than benign nodules, in blood and tumor.

Original analysis: Built for papillary thyroid cancer, a distant-metastasis classifier drew on CDR3 differences across clinicopathological groups. TCRdb reanalyzed the PCR reads with MiXCR. For this entry, the V and J calls and clone size follow TCRdb and not the study's own pipeline. The sample has under 95,000 clones, roughly 13% seen once. V was trimmed by 1 base and J by 0 bases, leaving 12 bases between them. Germline-derived CDR1 and CDR2 are GTSNPN and SVGIG (reference sequence). CDR3 length equals 15 residues. Among the patients, none had received any treatment before thyroid surgery. This clone was observed many times. What it binds is not known.

The sequence was collected from a female donor with papillary thyroid cancer or a benign thyroid nodule (not recorded which). Some clones in this sample may be carry-over from other donors' samples. The V call is TRBV30, the J call TRBJ1-2; no firm D call. The sample was blood. The chain's CDR3 is CAWSGATGANYGYTF. CDR3 DNA: TGTGCCTGGAGTGGAGCAACGGGAGCTAACTATGGCTACACCTTC.